The clone carrying this T cell receptor (beta chain) has just a few counts. As yet, its antigen is unknown. This sample is drawn from a study of T cells in Graves' hyperthyroidism and ophthalmopathy. Findings and caveats of the study: Most thyroid clonotypes with frequency above 0.001 were detected in blood. A model of 13 V-J pairs discriminated ophthalmopathy from stable hyperthyroidism. The model identified upcoming ophthalmopathy a median 6.5 months ahead of onset.

The CDR3 regions of TCR beta were amplified from RNA transcripts. The TCR CDR3 was amplified in a first-round RT-PCR using the HTBI primer set. TCRdb itself ran the multiplex PCR reads through MiXCR, one entry per CDR3 protein. The profile shows hundreds of thousands of distinct CDR3 sequences, under 20% of them singletons. Input material: blood. This TCR came from a woman aged 25-40 years with Graves' hyperthyroidism.

The chain's CDR3 is CASSQDWSRPAKNIQYF. CDR3 DNA sequence: TGTGCCAGCAGCCAAGACTGGTCTAGGCCAGCCAAAAACATTCAGTACTTC. V and J are TRBV3-1 and TRBJ2-4; no firm D call. The germline V and J ends were trimmed by 0 bases and 0 bases, with 12 bases remaining between them. Per germline, CDR1 LGHDT and CDR2 YNNKEL (reference sequence). The CDR3 consists of 17 residues.